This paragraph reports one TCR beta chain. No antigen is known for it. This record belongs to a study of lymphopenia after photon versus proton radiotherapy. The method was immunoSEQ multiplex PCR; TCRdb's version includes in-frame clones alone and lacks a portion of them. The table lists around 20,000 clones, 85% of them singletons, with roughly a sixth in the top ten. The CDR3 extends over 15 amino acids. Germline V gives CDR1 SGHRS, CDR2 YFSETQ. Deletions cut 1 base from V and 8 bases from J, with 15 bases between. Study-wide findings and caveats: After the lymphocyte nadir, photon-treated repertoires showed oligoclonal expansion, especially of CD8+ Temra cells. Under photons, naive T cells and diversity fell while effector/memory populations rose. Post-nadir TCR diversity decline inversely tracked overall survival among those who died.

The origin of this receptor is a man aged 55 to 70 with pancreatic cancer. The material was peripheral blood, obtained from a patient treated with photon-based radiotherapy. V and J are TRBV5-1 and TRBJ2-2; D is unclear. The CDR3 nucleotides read TGCGCCAGCAGCTTGTCTTTCACTACATCAGGGGAGCTGTTTTTT. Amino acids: CASSLSFTTSGELFF. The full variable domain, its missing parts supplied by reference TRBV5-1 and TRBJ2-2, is KAGVTQTPRYLIKTRGQQVTLSCSPISGHRSVSWYQQTPGQGLQFLFEYFSETQRNKGNFPGRFSGRQFSNSRSEMNVSTLELGDSALYLCASSLSFTTSGELFFGEGSRLTVL.